The sequence of this T cell receptor beta chain was determined in a study of T cell responses to AZD1222 COVID-19 vaccine. Study outcomes and limitations: Following two doses of AZD1222, Spike-specific TCR breadth and depth rose. Nearly half of the spike-specific TCRs reportedly recognize variant regions that carry no mutations. Just a handful of AZD1222 recipients tested seropositive at baseline.

The data were produced by immunoSEQ multiplex PCR, yet TCRdb's version contains in-frame clones alone and is incomplete. The sample shows roughly 100,000 clones, 85% to 90% of them seen only once. A word on this clone: Its antigen is currently unknown.

Germline CDR1 LGHDT, CDR2 YNNKEL (reference sequence). There are 11 residues in the CDR3. With 5 bases removed from V and 3 bases from J, the gap between germline ends came to 5 bases. The sequences come from peripheral blood, collected on day 0 of AZD1222 vaccination. The source is an adult in good health. J is TRBJ2-7 and V is TRBV3-1 (or the pseudogene TRBV3-2), with D unclear. The CDR3 loop reads CASSDLYEQYF. The CDR3 region has the DNA TGTGCCAGCAGCGACCTCTACGAGCAGTACTTC.